This T cell receptor beta chain derives from a study of blood T cell repertoires in COVID-19. In Seattle, patients joined the study during active infection and were tracked longitudinally. Data came from immunoSEQ multiplex PCR; TCRdb stores just in-frame clones and leaves some out. The profile shows 300,000 to 350,000 clones, roughly 86% of them singletons. Sequencing was done on a sample of peripheral blood. This TCR was recovered from a man younger than 45 with COVID-19, enrolled during active disease.

The CDR3 region is CASSIAPGRTEAFF. The CDR3 bases are TGTGCCAGTAGTATAGCCCCCGGGAGAACTGAAGCTTTCTTT. The chain employs TRBV19 and TRBJ1-1; no firm D call. CDR1 and CDR2 from the germline V gene are LNHDA and SQIVND (reference sequence). Between the trimmed V and J ends, which lost 1 base and 5 bases, there was a span of 11 bases. The CDR3 is made up of 14 amino acids. The variable domain in full, with the rest retrieved from reference TRBV19 and TRBJ1-1, is DGGITQSPKYLFRKEGQNVTLSCEQNLNHDAMYWYRQDPGQGLRLIYYSQIVNDFQKGDIAEGYSVSREKKESFPLTVTSAQKNPTAFYLCASSIAPGRTEAFFGQGTRLTVV.